This record looks at one TCR beta chain sequence and its context. The antigen remains unidentified. This entry comes from a study of graft-versus-host responses after intestinal transplantation. As for the study in general: Multivisceral, liver-intestinal, or isolated intestinal grafts went to recipients. All recipients got anti-thymocyte globulin induction, then tacrolimus and steroids for 3 to 4 years. Findings and limits, study-wide: The highest levels of circulating GvH clones went along with early declines in HvG clones after transplant. Recipient-marrow GvH clones were detected, some having first appeared in ileum or blood.

Trimming took 1 base from V and 9 from J, leaving 6 bases between them. This CDR3 is built from 11 residues. The germline CDR1 and CDR2 sequences are MNHNS and SASEGT. Data came from immunoSEQ multiplex PCR; TCRdb stores just in-frame clones and leaves some out. The sample holds 99,000 or so clones, roughly 87% seen once. The chain recombines TRBV6-1 with TRBJ2-5; no definite D call. The material was unstimulated CD4+ T cells sorted from spleen or lymph node cells, obtained before intestinal transplant. This clonotype originated in a human donor who received an intestinal transplant. This CDR3 reads CASSEEVAQYF. DNA for the CDR3: TGTGCCAGCAGTGAAGAGGTGGCCCAGTACTTC.